The 7 T cell receptor beta chains listed next were all sequenced from one sample in a study of cytomegalovirus exposure and HLA in healthy donors. Both 60 Vbeta primers and 13 Jbeta primers went into the PCR. Profiled with immunoSEQ multiplex PCR; TCRdb holds only in-frame clones, not every one. Here the sample spans 150,000 to 200,000 clones, 75% to 90% being singletons. Sequencing was performed on PBMCs. These receptors came from a woman younger than 30 in good health and CMV-seronegative.

The chain links TRBV6-1 to TRBJ1-1; the D gene is possibly TRBD1 (6 bases). Germline V gives CDR1 MNHNS, CDR2 SASEGT. The ends were cut back, 0 bases at V and 7 bases at J, with 9 bases in the middle. The CDR3 length is 13 residues. The CDR3 is CASSEAYRDEAFF. Here the CDR3 DNA reads TGTGCCAGCAGTGAAGCTTACAGGGATGAAGCTTTCTTT.

The chain joins TRBV4-2 to TRBJ2-5; a weak D match, TRBD1 (6 bases). Matching the DNA end better, TRBJ2-7 makes the J call doubtful. The CDR3 is 13 residues long. Germline V gene lookup returns CDR1 LGHNA and CDR2 YNFKEQ. The CDR3 coding sequence is TGTGCCAGCAGCCAAGATAGGGGGAACGAGCAGTACTTC. The encoded protein is CASSQDRGNEQYF.

V is TRBV7-9 and J is TRBJ2-1; 9 bases map to TRBD1. The CDR3 is 14 residues long. The germline gives CDR1 SEHNR, CDR2 FQNEAQ (reference sequence). V lost 4 bases, J lost 6 bases, and 4 bases stayed unmatched. CDR3 coding DNA: TGTGCCAGCAGCTGGGACAGGGAGGGCAATGAGCAGTTCTTC. Translation: CASSWDREGNEQFF.

The V and J genes are TRBV4-1 and TRBJ1-2; tentatively, D is TRBD1 (6 bases). The CDR3 covers 13 residues. CDR1 and CDR2 from the germline V gene are MGHRA and YSYEKL. The V end was cut by 0 bases, the J end by 5 bases, with 7 bases between. Written as DNA, the CDR3 is TGCGCCAGCAGCCAAGAACAGGGATATGGCTACACCTTC. Translated: CASSQEQGYGYTF.

The J gene is TRBJ2-5, the V gene TRBV5-5; weak D call: TRBD2 (6 bases). Germline lookup yields CDR1 SGHKS and CDR2 YYEKEE (reference sequence). The CDR3 extends over 15 amino acids. V shed 2 bases and J shed 6 bases, with 17 bases lying between them. CDR3 loop: CASSFSPAGGQTQYF. The CDR3 coding sequence is TGTGCCAGCAGCTTTTCCCCGGCCGGGGGTCAGACCCAGTACTTC.

This rearrangement joins TRBV5-1 to TRBJ2-2, with 8 bases identical to TRBD2. The CDR3 length is 14 residues. The germline V gene encodes CDR1 SGHRS and CDR2 YFSETQ. The trim removed 7 bases at V and 1 base at J, leaving 3 bases unmatched. CDR3 bases: TGCGCCAGCGCTCTAGCGGGGAACACCGGGGAGCTGTTTTTT. It encodes CASALAGNTGELFF.

CDR3 amino acids: CASSIGQGSGKLFF. CDR3 nucleotides: TGTGCCAGTAGTATTGGGCAGGGGAGCGGTAAACTGTTTTTT. The chain carries TRBV19 and TRBJ1-4; D possibly corresponds to TRBD1 (6 bases). Per the germline V gene, CDR1 is LNHDA and CDR2 is SQIVND (reference sequence). V dropped 3 bases and J dropped 11 bases, with 16 bases sitting between them. The CDR3 has 14 residues. Together with reference TRBV19 and TRBJ1-4, the CDR3 gives the full variable domain: DGGITQSPKYLFRKEGQNVTLSCEQNLNHDAMYWYRQDPGQGLRLIYYSQIVNDFQKGDIAEGYSVSREKKESFPLTVTSAQKNPTAFYLCASSIGQGSGKLFFGSGTQLSVL.